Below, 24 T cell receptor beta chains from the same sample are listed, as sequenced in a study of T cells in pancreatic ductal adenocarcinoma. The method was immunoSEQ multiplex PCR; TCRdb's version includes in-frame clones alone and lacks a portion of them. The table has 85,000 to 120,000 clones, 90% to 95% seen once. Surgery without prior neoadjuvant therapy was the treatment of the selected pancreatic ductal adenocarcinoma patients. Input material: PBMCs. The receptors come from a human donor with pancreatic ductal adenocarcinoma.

CDR3 sequence: CASSLGPGQGAHEQYF. Here the CDR3 DNA reads TGTGCCAGCAGCCTCGGACCGGGACAGGGGGCACACGAGCAGTACTTC. This rearrangement joins TRBV6-6 to TRBJ2-7; 12 bases match TRBD1. CDR1 is MNHNY and CDR2 is SVGAGI in the germline V gene (reference sequence). The junction had 11 bases not matched to a gene; V was cut back by 6 bases and J by 5 bases. There are 16 residues in the CDR3.

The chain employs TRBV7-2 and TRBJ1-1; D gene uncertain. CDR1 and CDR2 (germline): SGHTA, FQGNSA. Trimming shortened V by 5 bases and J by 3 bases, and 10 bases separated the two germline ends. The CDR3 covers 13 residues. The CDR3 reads CASSQLRDTEAFF. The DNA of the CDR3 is TGTGCCAGCAGCCAGCTTCGGGACACTGAAGCTTTCTTT. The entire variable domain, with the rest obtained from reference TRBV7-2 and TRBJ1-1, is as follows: GAGVSQSPSNKVTEKGKDVELRCDPISGHTALYWYRQSLGQGLEFLIYFQGNSAPDKSGLPSDRFSAERTGGSVSTLTIQRTQQEDSAVYLCASSQLRDTEAFFGQGTRLTVV.

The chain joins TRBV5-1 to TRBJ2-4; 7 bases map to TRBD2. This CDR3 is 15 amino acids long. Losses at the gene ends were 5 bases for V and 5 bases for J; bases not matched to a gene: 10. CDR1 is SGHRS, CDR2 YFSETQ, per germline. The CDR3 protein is CASRRGLTAQNIQYF. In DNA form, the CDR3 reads TGCGCCAGCAGGAGGGGACTAACTGCACAAAACATTCAGTACTTC.

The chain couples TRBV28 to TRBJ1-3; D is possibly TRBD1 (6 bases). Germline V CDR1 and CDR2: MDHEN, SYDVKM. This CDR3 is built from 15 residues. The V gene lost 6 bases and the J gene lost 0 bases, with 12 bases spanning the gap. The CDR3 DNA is TGTGCCAGCAGCTCTGGACAGCCCTCTGGAAACACCATATATTTT. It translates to CASSSGQPSGNTIYF.

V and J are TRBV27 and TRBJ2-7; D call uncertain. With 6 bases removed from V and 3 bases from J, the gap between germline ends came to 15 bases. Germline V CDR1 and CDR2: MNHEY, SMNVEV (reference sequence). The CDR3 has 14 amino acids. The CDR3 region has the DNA TGTGCCAGCAGCAACGACCCCCTAGACTACGAGCAGTACTTC. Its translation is CASSNDPLDYEQYF.

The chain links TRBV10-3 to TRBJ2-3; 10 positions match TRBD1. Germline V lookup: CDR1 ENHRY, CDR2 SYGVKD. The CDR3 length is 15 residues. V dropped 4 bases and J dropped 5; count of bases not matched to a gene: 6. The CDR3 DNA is TGTGCCATCAGTGCTGGGACAGGGGATCAAGATACGCAGTATTTT. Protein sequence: CAISAGTGDQDTQYF.

The CDR3 coding sequence is TGTGCCAGTAGTATTTACAGGGGACTGAACACTGAAGCTTTCTTT. Its translation: CASSIYRGLNTEAFF. The rearrangement uses TRBV19 and TRBJ1-1, with 7 bases fitting TRBD1. The CDR3 extends over 15 amino acids. Germline trimming cut 3 bases from V and 0 bases from J; bases unmatched to any gene: 4. CDR1 and CDR2 (germline): LNHDA, SQIVND (reference sequence).

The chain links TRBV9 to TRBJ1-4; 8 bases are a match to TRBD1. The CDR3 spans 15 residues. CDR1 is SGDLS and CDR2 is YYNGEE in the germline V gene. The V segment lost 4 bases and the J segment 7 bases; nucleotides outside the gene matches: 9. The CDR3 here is CASSPRGRILEKLFF. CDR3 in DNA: TGTGCCAGCAGCCCCAGGGGGCGAATCCTTGAAAAACTGTTTTTT.

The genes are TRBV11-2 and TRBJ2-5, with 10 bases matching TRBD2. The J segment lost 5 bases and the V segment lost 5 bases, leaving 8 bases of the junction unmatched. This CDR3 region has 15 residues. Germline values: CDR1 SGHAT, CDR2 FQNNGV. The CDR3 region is CASSLTTSGWETQYF. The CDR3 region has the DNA TGTGCCAGCAGCCTAACGACTAGCGGGTGGGAGACCCAGTACTTC.

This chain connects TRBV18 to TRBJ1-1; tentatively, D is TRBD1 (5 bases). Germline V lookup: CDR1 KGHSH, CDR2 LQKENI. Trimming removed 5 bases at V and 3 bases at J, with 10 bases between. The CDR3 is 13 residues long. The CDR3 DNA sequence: TGTGCCAGCTCATTGGGGGGTGACACTGAAGCTTTCTTT. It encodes CASSLGGDTEAFF. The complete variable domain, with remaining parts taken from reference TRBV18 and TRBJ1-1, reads NAGVMQNPRHLVRRRGQEARLRCSPMKGHSHVYWYRQLPEEGLKFMVYLQKENIIDESGMPKERFSAEFPKEGPSILRIQQVVRGDSAAYFCASSLGGDTEAFFGQGTRLTVV.

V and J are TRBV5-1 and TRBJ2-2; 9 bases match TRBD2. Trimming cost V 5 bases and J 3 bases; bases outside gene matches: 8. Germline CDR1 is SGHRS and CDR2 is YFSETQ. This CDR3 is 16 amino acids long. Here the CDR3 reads CASSFSGSTDTGELFF. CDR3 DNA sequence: TGCGCCAGCAGTTTTAGCGGGAGCACGGACACCGGGGAGCTGTTTTTT.

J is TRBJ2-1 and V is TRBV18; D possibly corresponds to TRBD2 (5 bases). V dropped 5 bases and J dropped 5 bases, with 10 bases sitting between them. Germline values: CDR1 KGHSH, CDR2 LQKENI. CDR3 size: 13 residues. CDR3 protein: CASSVNGDNEQFF. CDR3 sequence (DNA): TGTGCCAGCTCAGTTAACGGGGACAATGAGCAGTTCTTC.

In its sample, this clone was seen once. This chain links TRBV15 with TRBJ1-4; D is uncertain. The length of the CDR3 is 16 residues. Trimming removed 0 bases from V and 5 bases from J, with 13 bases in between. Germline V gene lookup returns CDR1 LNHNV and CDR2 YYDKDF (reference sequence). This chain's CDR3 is CATSRDRAGLNEKLFF. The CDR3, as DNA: TGTGCCACCAGCAGAGATCGTGCAGGCCTCAATGAAAAACTGTTTTTT. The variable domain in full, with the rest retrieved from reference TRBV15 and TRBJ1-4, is DAMVIQNPRYQVTQFGKPVTLSCSQTLNHNVMYWYQQKSSQAPKLLFHYYDKDFNNEADTPDNFQSRRPNTSFCFLDIRSPGLGDTAMYLCATSRDRAGLNEKLFFGSGTQLSVL.

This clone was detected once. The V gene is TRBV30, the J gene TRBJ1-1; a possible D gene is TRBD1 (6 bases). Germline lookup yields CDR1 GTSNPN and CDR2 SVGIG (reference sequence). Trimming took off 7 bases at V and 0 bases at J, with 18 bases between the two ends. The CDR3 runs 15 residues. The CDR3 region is CASQTGTRMNTEAFF. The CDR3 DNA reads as TGTGCCTCGCAAACCGGGACAAGGATGAACACTGAAGCTTTCTTT.

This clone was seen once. The CDR3 loop is CASTRGRYEQYF. The CDR3 coding sequence is TGTGCCAGCACCAGGGGCCGCTACGAGCAGTACTTC. V gene TRBV6-1 combines with J gene TRBJ2-7, with D possibly being TRBD1 (6 bases). The CDR3 is 12 amino acids. CDR1 is MNHNS, CDR2 SASEGT, per germline. Trimming removed 7 bases at V and 3 bases at J, with 10 bases between.

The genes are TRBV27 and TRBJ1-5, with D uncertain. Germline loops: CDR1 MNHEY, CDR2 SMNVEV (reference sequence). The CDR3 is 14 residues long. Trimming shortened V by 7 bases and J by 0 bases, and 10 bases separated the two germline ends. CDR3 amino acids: CASKPKYSNQPQHF. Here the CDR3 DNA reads TGTGCCAGCAAGCCGAAATATAGCAATCAGCCCCAGCATTTT.

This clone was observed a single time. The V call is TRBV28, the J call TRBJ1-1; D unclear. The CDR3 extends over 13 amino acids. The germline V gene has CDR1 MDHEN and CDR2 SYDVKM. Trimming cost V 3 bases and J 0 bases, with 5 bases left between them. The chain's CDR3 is CASSFSVNTEAFF. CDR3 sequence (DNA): TGTGCCAGCAGTTTTTCAGTGAACACTGAAGCTTTCTTT.

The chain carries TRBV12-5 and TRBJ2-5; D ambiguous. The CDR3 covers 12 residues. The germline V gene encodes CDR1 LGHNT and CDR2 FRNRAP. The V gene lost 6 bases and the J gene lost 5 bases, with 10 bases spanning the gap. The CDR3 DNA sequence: TGTGCTAGTGGGGTCTCGAGGGAGACCCAGTACTTC. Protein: CASGVSRETQYF.

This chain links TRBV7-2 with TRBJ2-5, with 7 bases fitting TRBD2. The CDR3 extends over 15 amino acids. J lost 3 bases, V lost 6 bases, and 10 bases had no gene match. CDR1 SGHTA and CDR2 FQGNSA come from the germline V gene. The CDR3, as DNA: TGTGCCAGCAGAAAGCGGGAATCGTTGAAAGAGACCCAGTACTTC. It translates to CASRKRESLKETQYF.

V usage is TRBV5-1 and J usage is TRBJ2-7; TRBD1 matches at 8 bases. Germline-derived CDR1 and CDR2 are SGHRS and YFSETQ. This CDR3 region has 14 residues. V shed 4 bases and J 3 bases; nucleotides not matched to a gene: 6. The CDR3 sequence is CASSPDGQGYEQYF. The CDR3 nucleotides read TGCGCCAGCAGCCCTGATGGACAGGGCTACGAGCAGTACTTC.

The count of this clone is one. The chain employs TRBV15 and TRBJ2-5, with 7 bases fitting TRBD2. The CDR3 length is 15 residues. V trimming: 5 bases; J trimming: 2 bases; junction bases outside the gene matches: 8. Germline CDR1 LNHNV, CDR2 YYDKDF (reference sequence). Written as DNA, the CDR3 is TGTGCCACCAGCGGGGGGGATGGCCTACAAGAGACCCAGTACTTC. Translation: CATSGGDGLQETQYF.

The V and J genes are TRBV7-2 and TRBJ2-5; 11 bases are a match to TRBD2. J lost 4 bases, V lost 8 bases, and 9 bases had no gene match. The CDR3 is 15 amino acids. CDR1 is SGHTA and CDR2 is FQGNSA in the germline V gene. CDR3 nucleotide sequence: TGTGCCAGCTCTGAACTAGCGGGAGTCCCAGAGACCCAGTACTTC. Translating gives CASSELAGVPETQYF. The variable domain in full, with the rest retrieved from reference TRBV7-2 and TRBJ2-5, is GAGVSQSPSNKVTEKGKDVELRCDPISGHTALYWYRQSLGQGLEFLIYFQGNSAPDKSGLPSDRFSAERTGGSVSTLTIQRTQQEDSAVYLCASSELAGVPETQYFGPGTRLLVL.

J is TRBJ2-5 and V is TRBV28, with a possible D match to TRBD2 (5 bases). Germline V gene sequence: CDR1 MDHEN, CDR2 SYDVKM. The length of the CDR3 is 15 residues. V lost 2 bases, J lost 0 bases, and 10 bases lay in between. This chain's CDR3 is CASSLGREYQETQYF. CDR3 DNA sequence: TGTGCCAGCAGTTTAGGAAGGGAGTACCAAGAGACCCAGTACTTC.

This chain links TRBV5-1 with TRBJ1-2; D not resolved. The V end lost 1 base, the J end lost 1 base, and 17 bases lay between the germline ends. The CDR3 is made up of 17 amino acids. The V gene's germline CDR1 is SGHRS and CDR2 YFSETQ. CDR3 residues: CASSLNGPQAGNYGYTF. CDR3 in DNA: TGCGCCAGCAGCTTGAATGGGCCCCAGGCGGGTAACTATGGCTACACCTTC.